The T cell receptor (beta chain) under discussion was sequenced for a study of human T cells and chemical hapten exposure. One entry per CDR3 protein results from TCRdb running MiXCR on the RACE reads. The data show approximately 75,000 distinct CDR3 sequences, about 8.5% seen once. The table lists this clonotype with many counts. The CDR3 has 11 residues. Germline values: CDR1 SNHLY, CDR2 FYNNEI. V lost 6 bases and J 8 bases, leaving 7 bases between the germline ends. Time point indicated: patch test 2, 6 weeks after DPC sensitization. Treatment indicated: therapeutic diphenylcyclopropenone sensitization with weekly scalp DPC.

The sequence derives from a woman aged 45-65 years with alopecia areata. Some clones in this sample may be carry-over from other donors' samples. Here the sequenced sample was whole blood, taken in connection with sensitization to the hapten diphenylcyclopropenone (DPC). V is TRBV2 and J is TRBJ1-4; D unresolved. CDR3 residues: CASSDMEKLFF. The CDR3 DNA reads as TGTGCCAGCAGCGACATGGAAAAACTGTTTTTT.